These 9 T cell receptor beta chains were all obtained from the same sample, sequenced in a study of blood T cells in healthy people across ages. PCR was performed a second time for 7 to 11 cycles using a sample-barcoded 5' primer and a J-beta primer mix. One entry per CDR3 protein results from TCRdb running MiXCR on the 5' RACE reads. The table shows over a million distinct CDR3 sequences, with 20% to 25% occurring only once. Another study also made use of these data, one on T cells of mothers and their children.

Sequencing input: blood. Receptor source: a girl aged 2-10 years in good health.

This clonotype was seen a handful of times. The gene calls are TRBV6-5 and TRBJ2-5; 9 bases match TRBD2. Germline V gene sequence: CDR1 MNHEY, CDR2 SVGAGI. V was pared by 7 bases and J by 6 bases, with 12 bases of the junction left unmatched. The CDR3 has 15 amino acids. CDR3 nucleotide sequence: TGTGCCAGCACTGCGGGTAGCGGGGGAAGGAAGACCCAGTACTTC. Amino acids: CASTAGSGGRKTQYF.

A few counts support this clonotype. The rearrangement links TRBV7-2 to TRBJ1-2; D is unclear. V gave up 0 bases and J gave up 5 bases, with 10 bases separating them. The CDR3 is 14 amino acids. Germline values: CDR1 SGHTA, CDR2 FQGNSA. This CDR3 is CASSLAPSLYGYTF. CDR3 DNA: TGTGCCAGCAGCTTAGCGCCTAGCCTGTATGGCTACACCTTC.

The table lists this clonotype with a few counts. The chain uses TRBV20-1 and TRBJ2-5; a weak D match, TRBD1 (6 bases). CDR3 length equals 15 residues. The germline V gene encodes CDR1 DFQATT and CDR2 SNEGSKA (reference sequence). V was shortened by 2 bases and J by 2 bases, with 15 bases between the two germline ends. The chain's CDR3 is CSARPQGTKQETQYF. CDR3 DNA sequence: TGCAGTGCTAGACCGCAAGGGACAAAGCAAGAGACCCAGTACTTC.

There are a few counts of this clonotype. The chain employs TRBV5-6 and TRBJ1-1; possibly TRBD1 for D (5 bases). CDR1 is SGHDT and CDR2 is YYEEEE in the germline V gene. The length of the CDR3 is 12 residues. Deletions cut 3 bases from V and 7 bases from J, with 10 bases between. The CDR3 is CASSWGGYEAFF. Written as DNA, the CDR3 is TGTGCCAGCAGCTGGGGCGGGTATGAAGCTTTCTTT.

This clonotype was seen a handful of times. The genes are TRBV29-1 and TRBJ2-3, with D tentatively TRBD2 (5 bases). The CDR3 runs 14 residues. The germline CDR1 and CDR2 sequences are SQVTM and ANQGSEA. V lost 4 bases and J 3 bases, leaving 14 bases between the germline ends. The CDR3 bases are TGCAGCGTTGGAAGCGGCTTACGAACAGATACGCAGTATTTT. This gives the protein CSVGSGLRTDTQYF.

DNA of the CDR3: TGCGCCAGCAGCCCCCGGGACTCCGGAAACACCATATATTTT. It specifies CASSPRDSGNTIYF. The chain is built from TRBV4-1 and TRBJ1-3; TRBD1 is a possible D gene (5 bases). V shed 4 bases and J shed 4 bases, with 11 bases lying between them. The V gene's germline CDR1 is MGHRA and CDR2 YSYEKL. CDR3 length: 14 residues.

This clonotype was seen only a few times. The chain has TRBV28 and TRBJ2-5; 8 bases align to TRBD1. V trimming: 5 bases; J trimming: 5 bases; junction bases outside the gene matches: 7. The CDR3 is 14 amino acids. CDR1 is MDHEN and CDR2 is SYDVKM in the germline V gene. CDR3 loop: CASSQGAASETQYF. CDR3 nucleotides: TGTGCCAGCAGTCAGGGGGCGGCGTCGGAGACCCAGTACTTC.

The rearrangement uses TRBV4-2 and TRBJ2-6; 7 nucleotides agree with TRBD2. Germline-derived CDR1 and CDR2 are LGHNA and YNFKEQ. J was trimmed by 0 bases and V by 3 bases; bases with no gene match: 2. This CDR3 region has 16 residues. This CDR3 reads CASSHGEGSGANVLTF. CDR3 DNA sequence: TGTGCCAGCAGCCACGGGGAGGGCTCTGGGGCCAACGTCCTGACTTTC.

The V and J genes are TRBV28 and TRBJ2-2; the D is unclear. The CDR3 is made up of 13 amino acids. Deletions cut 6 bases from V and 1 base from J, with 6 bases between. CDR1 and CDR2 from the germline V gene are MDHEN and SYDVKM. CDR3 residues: CASSDKNTGELFF. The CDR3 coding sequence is TGTGCCAGCAGCGACAAGAACACCGGGGAGCTGTTTTTT.